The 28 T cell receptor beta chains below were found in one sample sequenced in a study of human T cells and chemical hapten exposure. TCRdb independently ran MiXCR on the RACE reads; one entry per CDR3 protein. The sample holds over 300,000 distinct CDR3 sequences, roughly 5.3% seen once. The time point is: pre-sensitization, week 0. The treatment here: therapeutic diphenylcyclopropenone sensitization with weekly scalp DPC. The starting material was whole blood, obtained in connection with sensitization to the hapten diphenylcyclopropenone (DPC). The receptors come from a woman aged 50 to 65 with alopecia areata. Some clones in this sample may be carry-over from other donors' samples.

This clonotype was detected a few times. The CDR3 nucleotides read TGCGCCAGCAGCCAAGCAAAGGAGACTGAAGCTTTCTTT. It translates to CASSQAKETEAFF. This sequence joins TRBV4-3 and TRBJ1-1; D is uncertain. The CDR3 sequence is 13 residues long. Germline V gene data show CDR1 as LGHNA and CDR2 as YSLEER. V lost 1 base and J lost 5, with 8 bases in between.

In nucleotides, the CDR3 is TGTGCCAGCAGACCCCCAGCGGCCTATAGCACAGATACGCAGTATTTT. Translating gives CASRPPAAYSTDTQYF. This sequence joins TRBV12-3 or TRBV12-4 and TRBJ2-3, with a possible D match to TRBD2 (5 bases). The CDR3 has 16 amino acids. Trimming left V 6 bases short and J 0 bases short, with 16 bases between.

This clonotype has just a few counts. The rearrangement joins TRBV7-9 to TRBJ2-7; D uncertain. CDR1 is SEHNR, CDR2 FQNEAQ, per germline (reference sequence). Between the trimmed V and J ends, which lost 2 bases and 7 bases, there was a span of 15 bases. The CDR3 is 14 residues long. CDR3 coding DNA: TGTGCCAGCAGCTTATGGTCAGTCCGAGAGGAGCAGTACTTC. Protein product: CASSLWSVREEQYF.

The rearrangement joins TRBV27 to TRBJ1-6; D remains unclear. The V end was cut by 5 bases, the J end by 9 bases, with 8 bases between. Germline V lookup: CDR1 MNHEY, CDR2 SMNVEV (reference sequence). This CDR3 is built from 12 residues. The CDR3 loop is CASSARSSPLHF. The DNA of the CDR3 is TGTGCCAGCAGTGCTCGTAGTTCACCCCTCCACTTT.

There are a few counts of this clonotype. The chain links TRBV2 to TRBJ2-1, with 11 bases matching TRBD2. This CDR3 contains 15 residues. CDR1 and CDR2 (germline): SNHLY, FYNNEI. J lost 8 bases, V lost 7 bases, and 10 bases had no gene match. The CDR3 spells CASTMGLAGGDEQFF. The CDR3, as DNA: TGTGCCAGCACTATGGGGCTAGCGGGAGGCGATGAGCAGTTCTTC.

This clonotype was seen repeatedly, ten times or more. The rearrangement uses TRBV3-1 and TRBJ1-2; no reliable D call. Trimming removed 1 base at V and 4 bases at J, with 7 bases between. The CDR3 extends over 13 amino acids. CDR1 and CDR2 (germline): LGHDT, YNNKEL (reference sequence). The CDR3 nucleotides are TGTGCCAGCAGCCAAGGACCCAGCTATGGCTACACCTTC. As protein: CASSQGPSYGYTF.

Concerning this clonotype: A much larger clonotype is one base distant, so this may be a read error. CDR3 protein: CASSLEQATDTPYF. In DNA, the CDR3 is TGTGCCAGCAGCTTAGAACAGGCCACAGATACGCCGTATTTT. The chain recombines TRBV7-6 with TRBJ2-3; D might be TRBD1 (5 bases). The germline CDR1 and CDR2 sequences are SGHVS and FNYEAQ. The CDR3 spans 14 residues.

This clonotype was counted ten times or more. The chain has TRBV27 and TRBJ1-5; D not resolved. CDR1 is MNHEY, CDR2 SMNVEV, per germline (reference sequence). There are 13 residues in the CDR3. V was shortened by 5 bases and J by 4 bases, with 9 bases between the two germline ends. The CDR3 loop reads CASSTVGNQPQHF. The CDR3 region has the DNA TGTGCCAGCAGTACAGTGGGGAATCAGCCCCAGCATTTT.

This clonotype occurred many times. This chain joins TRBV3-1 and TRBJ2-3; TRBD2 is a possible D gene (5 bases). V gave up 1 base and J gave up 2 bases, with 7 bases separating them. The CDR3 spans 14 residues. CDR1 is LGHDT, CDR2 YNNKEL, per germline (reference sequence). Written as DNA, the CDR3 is TGTGCCAGCAGCCAAGGCGGGCTCACAGATACGCAGTATTTT. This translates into CASSQGGLTDTQYF.

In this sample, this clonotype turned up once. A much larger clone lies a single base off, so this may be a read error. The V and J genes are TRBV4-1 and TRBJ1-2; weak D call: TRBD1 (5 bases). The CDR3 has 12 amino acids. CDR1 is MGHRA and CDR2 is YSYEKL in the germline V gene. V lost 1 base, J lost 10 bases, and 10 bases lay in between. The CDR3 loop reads CASSQAGTDYTF. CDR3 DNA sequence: TGCGCCAGCAGCCAAGCAGGGACCGACTACACCTTC.

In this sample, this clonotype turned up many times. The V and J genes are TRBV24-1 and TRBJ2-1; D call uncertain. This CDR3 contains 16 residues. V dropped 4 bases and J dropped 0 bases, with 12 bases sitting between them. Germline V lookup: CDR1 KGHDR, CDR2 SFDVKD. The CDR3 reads CATSDRFGSSYNEQFF. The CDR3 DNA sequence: TGTGCCACCAGTGACCGGTTCGGTAGCTCCTACAATGAGCAGTTCTTC.

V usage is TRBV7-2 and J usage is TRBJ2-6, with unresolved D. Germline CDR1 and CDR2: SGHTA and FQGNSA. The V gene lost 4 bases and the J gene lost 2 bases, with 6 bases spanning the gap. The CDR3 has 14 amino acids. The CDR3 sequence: CASSSGPGANVLTF. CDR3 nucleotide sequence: TGTGCCAGCAGCTCCGGTCCTGGGGCCAACGTCCTGACTTTC.

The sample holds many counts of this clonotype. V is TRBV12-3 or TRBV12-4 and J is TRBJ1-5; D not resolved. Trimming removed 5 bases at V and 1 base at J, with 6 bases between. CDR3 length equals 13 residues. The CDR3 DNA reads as TGTGCCAGCAGTGCTATAAGCAATCAGCCCCAGCATTTT. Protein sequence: CASSAISNQPQHF.

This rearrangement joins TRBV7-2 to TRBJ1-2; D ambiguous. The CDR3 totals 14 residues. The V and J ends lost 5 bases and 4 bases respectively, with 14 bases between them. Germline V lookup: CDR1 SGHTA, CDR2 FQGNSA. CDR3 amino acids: CASSRLGLSYGYTF. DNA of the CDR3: TGTGCCAGCAGCCGACTGGGTCTGAGCTATGGCTACACCTTC.

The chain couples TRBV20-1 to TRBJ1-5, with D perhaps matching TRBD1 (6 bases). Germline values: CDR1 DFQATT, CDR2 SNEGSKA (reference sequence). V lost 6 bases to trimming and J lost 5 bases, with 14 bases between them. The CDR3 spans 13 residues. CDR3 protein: CSASPPGDQPQHF. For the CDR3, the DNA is TGCAGTGCAAGTCCGCCAGGGGATCAGCCCCAGCATTTT.

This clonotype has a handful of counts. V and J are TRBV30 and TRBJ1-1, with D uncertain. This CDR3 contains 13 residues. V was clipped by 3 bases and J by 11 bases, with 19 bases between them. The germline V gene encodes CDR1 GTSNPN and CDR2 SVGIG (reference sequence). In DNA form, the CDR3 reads TGTGCCTGGAGAAAGGGCTCCACTTATGGGGCTTTCTTT. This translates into CAWRKGSTYGAFF.

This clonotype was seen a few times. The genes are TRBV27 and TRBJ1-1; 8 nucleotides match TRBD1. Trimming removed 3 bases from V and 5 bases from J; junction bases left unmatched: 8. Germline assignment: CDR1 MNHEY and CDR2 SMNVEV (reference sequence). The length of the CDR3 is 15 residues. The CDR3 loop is CASSLGQEPRTEAFF. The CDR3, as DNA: TGTGCCAGCAGTTTGGGACAGGAGCCAAGAACTGAAGCTTTCTTT.

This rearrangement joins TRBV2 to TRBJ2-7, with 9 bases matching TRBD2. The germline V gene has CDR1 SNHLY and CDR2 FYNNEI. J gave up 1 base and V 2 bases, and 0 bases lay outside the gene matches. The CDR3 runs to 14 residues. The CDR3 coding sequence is TGTGCCAGCAGTGAACTAGCGGGGTCCTACGAGCAGTACTTC. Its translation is CASSELAGSYEQYF.

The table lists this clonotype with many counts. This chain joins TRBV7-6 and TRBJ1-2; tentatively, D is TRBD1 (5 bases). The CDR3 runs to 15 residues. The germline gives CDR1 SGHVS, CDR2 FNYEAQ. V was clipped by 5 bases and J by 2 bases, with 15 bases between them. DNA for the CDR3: TGTGCCAGCAGCCCTAGTCGGGGGACCAACTATGGCTACACCTTC. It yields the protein CASSPSRGTNYGYTF.

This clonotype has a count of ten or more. The CDR3 coding sequence is TGTGCCAGCAGTCTAGCGGGTACCGGGGAGCTGTTTTTT. Protein product: CASSLAGTGELFF. This rearrangement joins TRBV27 to TRBJ2-2, with 8 bases identical to TRBD2. This CDR3 is built from 13 residues. Germline V CDR1 and CDR2: MNHEY, SMNVEV (reference sequence). V lost 5 bases to trimming and J lost 5 bases; unmatched junction nucleotides: 1.

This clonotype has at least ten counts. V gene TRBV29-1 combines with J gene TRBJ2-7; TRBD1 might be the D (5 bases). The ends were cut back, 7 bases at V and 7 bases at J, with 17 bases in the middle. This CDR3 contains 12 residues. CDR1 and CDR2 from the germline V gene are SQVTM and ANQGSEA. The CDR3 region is CSGSQGLEEQYF. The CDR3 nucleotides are TGCAGCGGATCGCAGGGCCTAGAGGAGCAGTACTTC.

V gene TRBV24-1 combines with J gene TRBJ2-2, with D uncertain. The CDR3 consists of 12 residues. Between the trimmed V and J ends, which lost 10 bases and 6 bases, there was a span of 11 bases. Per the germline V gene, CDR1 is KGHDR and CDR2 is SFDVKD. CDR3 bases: TGTGCCACTTCTCACCGGCCCGGGGAGCTGTTTTTT. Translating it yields CATSHRPGELFF.

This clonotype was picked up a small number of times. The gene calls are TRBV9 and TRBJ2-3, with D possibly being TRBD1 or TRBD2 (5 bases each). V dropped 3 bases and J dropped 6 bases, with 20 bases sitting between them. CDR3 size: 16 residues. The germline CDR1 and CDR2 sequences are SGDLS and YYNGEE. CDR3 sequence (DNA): TGTGCCAGCAGCGCGGGACCTTCCTCTGGGGTGGATACGCAGTATTTT. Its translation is CASSAGPSSGVDTQYF.

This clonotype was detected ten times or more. Written as DNA, the CDR3 is TGTGCCAGCAGCCCACCCTTTGATGATAACTCCTACGAGCAGTACTTC. Residues: CASSPPFDDNSYEQYF. V usage is TRBV27 and J usage is TRBJ2-7; D remains unclear. The CDR3 covers 16 residues. Germline V CDR1 and CDR2: MNHEY, SMNVEV (reference sequence). Between the trimmed V and J ends, which lost 6 bases and 0 bases, there was a span of 18 bases.

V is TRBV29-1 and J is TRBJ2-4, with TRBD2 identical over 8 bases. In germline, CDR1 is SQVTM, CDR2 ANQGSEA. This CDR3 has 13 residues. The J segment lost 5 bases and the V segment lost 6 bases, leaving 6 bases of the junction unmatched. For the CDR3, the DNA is TGCAGCGTGAGTAGCGGGAACGAAAACATTCAGTACTTC. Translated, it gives CSVSSGNENIQYF.

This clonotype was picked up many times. CDR3 DNA sequence: TGTGCCACCAGCAGAGATCCGGGGGCTGGGGAAAAACTGTTTTTT. Protein sequence: CATSRDPGAGEKLFF. The chain uses TRBV15 and TRBJ1-4; D possibly corresponds to TRBD1 (6 bases). Germline V gene data show CDR1 as LNHNV and CDR2 as YYDKDF (reference sequence). Deletions cut 0 bases from V and 8 bases from J, with 13 bases between. The CDR3 is made up of 15 amino acids.

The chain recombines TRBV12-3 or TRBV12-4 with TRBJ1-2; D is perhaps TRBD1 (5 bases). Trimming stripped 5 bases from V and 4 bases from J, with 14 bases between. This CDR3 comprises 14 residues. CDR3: CASSIGTRIYGYTF. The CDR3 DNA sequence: TGTGCCAGCAGTATCGGGACTCGGATCTATGGCTACACCTTC.

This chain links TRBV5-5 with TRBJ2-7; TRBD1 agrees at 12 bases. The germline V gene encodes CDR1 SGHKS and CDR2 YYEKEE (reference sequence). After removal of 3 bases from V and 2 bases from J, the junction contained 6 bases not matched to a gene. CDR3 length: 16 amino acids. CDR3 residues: CASSSPGQGATYEQYF. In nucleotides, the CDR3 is TGTGCCAGCAGCTCGCCGGGACAGGGGGCGACCTACGAGCAGTACTTC.